The rows below give T cell receptor beta chains drawn from one sample of a study of T cell repertoires in ileal Crohn's disease. Profiled with immunoSEQ multiplex PCR; TCRdb holds only in-frame clones, not every one. The profile shows 6,000 to 7,500 clones, around 81% of them singletons. The sequenced sample was ileal tissue. The source of these receptors is an adult with Crohn's disease. Each CDR3 is given with its conserved first and last residue. The order of the fields is V gene, clone size, D gene, J gene, CDR3 DNA, CDR3 protein. D genes are given only for firm matches. Size is omitted from some rows. Given values are once, few, many or a class for expanded clones.

TRBV5-6	.	.	TRBJ1-4	TGTGCCAGCAGCTTTGGGGGGATTCATGAAAAACTGTTTTTT	CASSFGGIHEKLFF
TRBV5-1	.	.	TRBJ2-3	TGCGCCAGCAGCTGGTCGGTGGGGGCCACAGATACGCAGTATTTT	CASSWSVGATDTQYF
TRBV10-3	.	.	TRBJ2-3	TGTGCCATCAGTGAGGGGAGCGGGCGGACAGATACGCAGTATTTT	CAISEGSGRTDTQYF
TRBV5-8	once	TRBD2	TRBJ2-3	TGTGCCAGCAGCTTGCCCGAGACTAGCGGGAAGGCAGATACGCAGTATTTT	CASSLPETSGKADTQYF
TRBV12-5	once	TRBD1	TRBJ2-2	TGTGCTAGTGGACTCGGGGACAGGGGGGTCGGGGAGCTGTTTTTT	CASGLGDRGVGELFF
TRBV5-1	.	.	TRBJ2-3	TGCGCCAGCTTCGACGGGGGAGCATATACGCAGTATTTT	CASFDGGAYTQYF
TRBV5-4	.	TRBD1	TRBJ2-7	TGTGCCAGCAGCTTGTGGACAGGGATCCCCTACGAGCAGTACTTC	CASSLWTGIPYEQYF
TRBV5-1	.	.	TRBJ1-3	TGCGCCAGCAGCCCGGACAGAACCTCTGGAAACACCATATATTTT	CASSPDRTSGNTIYF
TRBV25-1	.	.	TRBJ2-1	TGTGCCAGCAGTGATAGGAGGGTTAGTTACAATGAGCAGTTCTTC	CASSDRRVSYNEQFF
TRBV19	.	TRBD2	TRBJ2-3	TGTGCCAGTTCTGAGACTAGCGGGGTGGGGGCAGATACGCAGTATTTT	CASSETSGVGADTQYF
TRBV15	.	.	TRBJ1-3	TGTGCCACCAGCCGGGGGGGAGGGACTGGAAACACCATATATTTT	CATSRGGGTGNTIYF
TRBV4-1	.	.	TRBJ2-5	TGCGCCAGCAGCCAAGATTTTATCCGGGCCCAGTACTTC	CASSQDFIRAQYF
TRBV5-4	.	.	TRBJ2-6	TGTGCCAGCAGGGGTGGAGTCTCTGGGGCCAACGTCCTGACTTTC	CASRGGVSGANVLTF
TRBV19	.	TRBD1	TRBJ1-4	TGTGCCAGTACTCCGGGACAGGTTACTGAAAAACTGTTTTTT	CASTPGQVTEKLFF
TRBV6-5	.	TRBD1	TRBJ1-3	TGTGCCAGCAGTTACGGGTCCGGGACAGGAGGAAACACCATATATTTT	CASSYGSGTGGNTIYF
TRBV19	once	TRBD2	TRBJ2-7	TGTGCCAGCGCCGGGACTAGCGGCTTGGAGCAGTACTTC	CASAGTSGLEQYF
TRBV7-2	.	.	TRBJ1-2	TGTGCCAGCAGCAGCGGACAGAACTATGGCTACACCTTC	CASSSGQNYGYTF
TRBV4-1	.	TRBD2	TRBJ2-7	TGCGCCAGCAGCCAAGTGGAGCGGGAGGCCGAGCAGTACTTC	CASSQVEREAEQYF
TRBV4-2	.	TRBD2	TRBJ2-1	TGTGCCAGCAGAGCTAGCGGGAGCTTCTTCAATGAGCAGTTCTTC	CASRASGSFFNEQFF
TRBV4-1	.	.	TRBJ2-7	TGCGCCAGCAGCCAAGATAGGGGCCTCAGCTCCTACGAGCAGTACTTC	CASSQDRGLSSYEQYF
TRBV7-3	.	.	TRBJ2-1	TGTGCCAGCAGCTTATTGGGCACCTCCTACAATGAGCAGTTCTTC	CASSLLGTSYNEQFF
TRBV5-8	once	.	TRBJ2-7	TGTGCCAGCAGCTTGTCGCCAGGGATGGGGGAGCAGTACTTC	CASSLSPGMGEQYF
TRBV2	.	TRBD2	TRBJ2-1	TGTGCCAGCGAGGGGACTAGCAGGAATGAGCAGTTCTTC	CASEGTSRNEQFF
TRBV10-2	few	TRBD1	TRBJ2-7	TGCGCCAGCAGGACCCCGGGACAGGGGAACTACGAGCAGTACTTC	CASRTPGQGNYEQYF
TRBV30	.	TRBD2	TRBJ2-2	TGTGCCTGGAGGGCGGGAGGGCCCAACACCGGGGAGCTGTTTTTT	CAWRAGGPNTGELFF
TRBV25-1	.	TRBD2	TRBJ2-1	TGTGCCAGCAGTGAGGAGCGGGAGAGCTCCTACAATGAGCAGTTCTTC	CASSEERESSYNEQFF
TRBV5-5	few	TRBD1	TRBJ2-1	TGTGCCAGCAGCTTGGGGACAGGGTACAATGAGCAGTTCTTC	CASSLGTGYNEQFF
TRBV27	once	.	TRBJ2-7	TGTGCCAGCAGTTTAACGGTAACTGATATATACGAGCAGTACTTC	CASSLTVTDIYEQYF
TRBV30	.	.	TRBJ1-4	TGTGCCTGGAGCCAGGGACAACTAACTAATGAAAAACTGTTTTTT	CAWSQGQLTNEKLFF
TRBV6-1	.	TRBD1	TRBJ1-4	TGTGCCAGCAGTGCGTCCGGGACAGGTGAAGAAGAACTGTTTTTT	CASSASGTGEEELFF
TRBV30	once	TRBD1	TRBJ2-7	TGTGCCTGGAGTGTACTTCGGACAGGCGAAACCTACGAGCAGTACTTC	CAWSVLRTGETYEQYF
TRBV6-5	.	.	TRBJ1-6	TGTGCCAGCAGTTACGGCGGTTCGGGTTCACCCCTCCACTTT	CASSYGGSGSPLHF
TRBV19	.	TRBD2	TRBJ2-3	TGTGCCAGTAGTAATCTAGCGGGAGATTTATTTAATACGCAGTATTTT	CASSNLAGDLFNTQYF
TRBV29-1	.	.	TRBJ2-2	TGCAGCGTTGATCAGGGGTCGATCCCCGGGGAGCTGTTTTTT	CSVDQGSIPGELFF
TRBV5-1	.	.	TRBJ2-7	TGCGCCAGCAGCTTGGGGCAGGGGCGCTTCTCCGAGCAGTACTTC	CASSLGQGRFSEQYF
TRBV7-2	.	.	TRBJ1-3	TGTGCCAGCAGCTTACGGCGGAGCTCTGGAAACACCATATATTTT	CASSLRRSSGNTIYF
TRBV11-3	.	.	TRBJ1-1	TGTGCCAGCACTTCGGGCAGGGACACTGAAGCTTTCTTT	CASTSGRDTEAFF
TRBV29-1	.	TRBD2	TRBJ2-5	TGCAGCGCGGTGGGCGGGGGCCAAGAGACCCAGTACTTC	CSAVGGGQETQYF
TRBV7-2	.	.	TRBJ2-1	TGTGCCAGCAGCTCGGCTAACAGGGAGCAGTTCTTC	CASSSANREQFF
TRBV15	.	.	TRBJ2-7	TGTGCCACCAGCAGAGGGGGGGACTCCTACGAGCAGTACTTC	CATSRGGDSYEQYF
TRBV10-1	.	.	TRBJ2-2	TGCGCCAGCAGTGCGGGGATCACCGGGGAGCTGTTTTTT	CASSAGITGELFF
TRBV18	.	TRBD1	TRBJ2-5	TGTGCCAGCTCACCAAGGGACAGGGAGACCCAGTACTTC	CASSPRDRETQYF
TRBV6-1	once	TRBD2	TRBJ2-1	TGTGCCAGCATATATCGGCCTGGGGGGGGTAATGAGCAGTTCTTC	CASIYRPGGGNEQFF
TRBV6-6	.	.	TRBJ1-2	TGTGCCAGCAGTTACGGTCCAGAAACTAACTATGGCTACACCTTC	CASSYGPETNYGYTF
TRBV7-2	.	TRBD1	TRBJ1-2	TGTGCCAGCAGCAGGCCAGACAGGGGCGTGGATGGCTACACCTTC	CASSRPDRGVDGYTF
TRBV18	.	TRBD2	TRBJ2-1	TGTGCCAGCTCACCCCAGCGGGACTCCTACAATGAGCAGTTCTTC	CASSPQRDSYNEQFF